The present entry profiles one T cell receptor (beta chain) with its context. Its antigen remains unidentified. This sample was included in a study of cytomegalovirus exposure and HLA in healthy donors. Whole-study context: Prior work identified 117 million unique TCR beta sequences in approximately 200 million T cells.

V was pared by 2 bases and J by 9 bases, with 17 bases between. Germline CDR1 is SGHTA and CDR2 is FQGNSA. The CDR3 loop spans 14 amino acids. PCR employed 60 Vbeta and 13 Jbeta primers. Profiled with immunoSEQ multiplex PCR; TCRdb holds only in-frame clones, not every one. The sample holds around 100,000 clones, 70% to 80% seen once. General observations from the study: Some V segments, TRBV6-2 and TRBV6-3 among them, were indistinguishable and were therefore excluded. A missense variant in DCLRE1C was later tied to TCR beta V- and J-gene trimming.

The sequence came from a man aged 45-65 years in good health and CMV-seropositive. Sequenced sample: PBMCs. The chain has TRBV7-2 and TRBJ2-7; the D gene is possibly TRBD2 (7 bases). The DNA for the CDR3 is TGTGCCAGCAGCTTAAGGGGGGGGCAGAATTTGCAGTACTTC. It is translated as CASSLRGGQNLQYF. Based on the CDR3 plus reference TRBV7-2 and TRBJ2-7, the full variable domain is GAGVSQSPSNKVTEKGKDVELRCDPISGHTALYWYRQSLGQGLEFLIYFQGNSAPDKSGLPSDRFSAERTGGSVSTLTIQRTQQEDSAVYLCASSLRGGQNLQYFGPGTRLTVT.